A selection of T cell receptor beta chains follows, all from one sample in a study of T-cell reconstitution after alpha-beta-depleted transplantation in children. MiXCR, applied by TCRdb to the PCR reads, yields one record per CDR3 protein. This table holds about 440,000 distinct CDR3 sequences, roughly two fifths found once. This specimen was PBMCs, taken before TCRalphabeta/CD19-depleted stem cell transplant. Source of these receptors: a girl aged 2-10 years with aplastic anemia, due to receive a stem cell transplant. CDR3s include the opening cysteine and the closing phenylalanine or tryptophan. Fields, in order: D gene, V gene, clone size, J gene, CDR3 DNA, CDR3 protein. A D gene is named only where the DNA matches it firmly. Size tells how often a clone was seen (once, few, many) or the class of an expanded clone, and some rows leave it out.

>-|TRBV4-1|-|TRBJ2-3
TGCGCCAGCAGCCCTCTACTCCCCAGCGGGTTTAAGGCAGATACGCAGTATTTT
CASSPLLPSGFKADTQYF
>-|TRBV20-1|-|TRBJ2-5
TGCAGTGCTAGAGATGCGTTAGGGGCGGCGAGGGAGACCCAGTACTTC
CSARDALGAARETQYF
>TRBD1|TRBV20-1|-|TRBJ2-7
TGCAGTGCGACGGGACAGCCTCCCTACGAGCAGTACTTC
CSATGQPPYEQYF
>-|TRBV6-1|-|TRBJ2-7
TGTGCCAGCAGTGACCTCCGGGACGTTCAGCACGAGCAGTACTTC
CASSDLRDVQHEQYF
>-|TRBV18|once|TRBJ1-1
TGTGCCAGCTCACCACCAAACGCCCCGGGGGGCATTAATGAAGCTTTCTTT
CASSPPNAPGGINEAFF
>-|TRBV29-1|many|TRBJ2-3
TGCAGCGTTGTTTTCGCGCCAGATACGCAGTATTTT
CSVVFAPDTQYF
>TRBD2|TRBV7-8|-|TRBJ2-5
TGTGCCAGCAGCGTCTCCGGGACTAGCGGAAGGGAGACCCAGTACTTC
CASSVSGTSGRETQYF
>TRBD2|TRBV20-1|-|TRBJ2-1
TGCAGTGCTCAAAAGCGGGAGTCCTGGCATGAGCAGTTCTTC
CSAQKRESWHEQFF
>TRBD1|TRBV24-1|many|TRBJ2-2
TGTGCCACTCATGGGACAGGGACCGGGGAGCTGTTTTTT
CATHGTGTGELFF
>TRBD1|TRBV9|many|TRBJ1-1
TGTGCCAGCAGCGTAGTTCAGGGGGGGACTGAAGCTTTCTTT
CASSVVQGGTEAFF
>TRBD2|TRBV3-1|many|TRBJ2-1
TGTGCCAGCAGCCCGGCCGGGACTAGGGCGTTCTTC
CASSPAGTRAFF
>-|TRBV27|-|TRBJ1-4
TGTGCCAGCAGTAGTCTCACCTCTAATGAAAAACTGTTTTTT
CASSSLTSNEKLFF
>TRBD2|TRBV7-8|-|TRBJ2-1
TGTGCCAGCAGCTTAGAGACTAGCGGGAGGTGGGTGCATGAGCAGTTCTTC
CASSLETSGRWVHEQFF
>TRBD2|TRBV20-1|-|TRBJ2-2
TGCTGTGCTCTACGGACTAGCGGGGGGGCAGGCACCGGGGAGCTGTTTTTT
CCALRTSGGAGTGELFF
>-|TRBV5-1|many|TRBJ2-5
TGCGCCAGCAGCCTGGTGTACCAAGAGACCCAGTACTTC
CASSLVYQETQYF
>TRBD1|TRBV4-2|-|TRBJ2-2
TGTGCCAGCAGCCATCGTCTCCGGGACAGGGGTACCGGGGAGCTGTTTTTT
CASSHRLRDRGTGELFF
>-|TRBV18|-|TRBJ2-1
TGTGCCAGCTCACCGAGCAGGGAGTTCTACAATGAGCAGTTCTTC
CASSPSREFYNEQFF
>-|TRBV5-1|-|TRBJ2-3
TGCGCCAGCAGCTTGGTGGGGCCGCCGGGGATAGATACGCAGTATTTT
CASSLVGPPGIDTQYF
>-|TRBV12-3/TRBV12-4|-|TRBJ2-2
TGTGCCAGCAGTTTCCCCAGGGTCCACACCGGGGAGCTGTTTTTT
CASSFPRVHTGELFF
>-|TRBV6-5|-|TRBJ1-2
TGTGCCAGCAGTTACGGCGGGGGAGATCGGGGCTACACCTTC
CASSYGGGDRGYTF
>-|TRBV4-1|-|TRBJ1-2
TGCGCCAGCAGTCGCGGAGGATGGGGCTACACCTTC
CASSRGGWGYTF
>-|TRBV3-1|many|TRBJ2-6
TGTGCCAGCCGGAGGGCGTCTGGGGCCAACGTCCTGACTTTC
CASRRASGANVLTF
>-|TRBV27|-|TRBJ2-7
TGTGCCAGCAGTGGGAAAGGAGCGACACCGTACGAGCAGTACTTC
CASSGKGATPYEQYF
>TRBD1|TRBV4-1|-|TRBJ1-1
TGCACCAGCAGCCAAGGCAGGGGGCTTGCTGAAGCTTTCTTT
CTSSQGRGLAEAFF
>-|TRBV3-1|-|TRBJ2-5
TGTGCCAGCAGCTTCCTGAGGGGGACCCAGTACTTC
CASSFLRGTQYF
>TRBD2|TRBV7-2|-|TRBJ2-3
TGTGCCAGCAGCTTAGATCCTAGCGGGGGGACAGATACGCAGTATTTT
CASSLDPSGGTDTQYF
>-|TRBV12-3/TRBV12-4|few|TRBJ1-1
TGTGCCAGCAGTTTAGGACGGGGAGATGAAGCTTTCTTT
CASSLGRGDEAFF
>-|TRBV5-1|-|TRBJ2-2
TGCGCCAGCAGACCGGGGAGTAACACCGGGGAGCTGTTTTTT
CASRPGSNTGELFF
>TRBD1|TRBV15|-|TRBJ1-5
TGTGCCACCAGCGGCCAGGGGGCACTTCACCCCCAGCATTTT
CATSGQGALHPQHF
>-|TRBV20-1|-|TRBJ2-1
TGCAGTGCTGGGGGACCATCGAGTCGTGAGCAGTTCTTC
CSAGGPSSREQFF
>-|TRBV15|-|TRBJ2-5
TGTGCCACCAGCAGAGACGGGGCCTTCCAAGAGACCCAGTACTTC
CATSRDGAFQETQYF
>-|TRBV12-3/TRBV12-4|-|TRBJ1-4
TGTGCCAGCAGTTTCCCACCCAGAGAGGGGCTGTTTTTT
CASSFPPREGLFF
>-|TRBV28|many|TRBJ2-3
TGTGCCAGCAGTTCCGGGGACTCCCGCCTCACAGATACGCAGTATTTT
CASSSGDSRLTDTQYF